Below are 4 T cell receptor beta chains sequenced from a single sample in a study of blood T cell repertoires in COVID-19 (dated by TCRdb to about 2020). The library was produced with the immunoSEQ multiplex PCR assay. TCRdb carries this immuneACCESS record with in-frame sequences only. Its versions omit some clonotypes, under half of them owing to an unresolved V gene in the studies checked, with the rest unexplained. In all, the sample holds more than 300,000 clones, and roughly 91% of those were seen once. Roughly a tenth of the sample is in the top ten clones. The sequencing input was PBMCs or T cells enriched from blood (not recorded which). The receptors shown here come from a woman aged 25 to 39 who had recovered from COVID-19.

The chain has TRBV7-9 and TRBJ1-2, with D perhaps TRBD1 (6 bases). Between the trimmed V and J ends, which lost 5 bases and 4 bases, there was a span of 14 bases. The CDR3 runs to 14 residues. The germline V gene encodes CDR1 SEHNR and CDR2 FQNEAQ (reference sequence). DNA for the CDR3: TGTGCCAGCAGCCCAGACAGGACCGTCTATGGCTACACCTTC. Protein product: CASSPDRTVYGYTF.

The chain joins TRBV3-1 (or the pseudogene TRBV3-2) to TRBJ2-1, with 9 nucleotides matching TRBD2. V was pared by 1 base and J by 3 bases, with 7 bases of the junction left unmatched. Per germline, CDR1 LGHDT and CDR2 YNNKEL (reference sequence). The CDR3 runs to 17 residues. The CDR3 here is CASSQGVSGSFYNEQFF. CDR3 DNA sequence: TGTGCCAGCAGCCAAGGGGTTAGCGGGAGCTTCTACAATGAGCAGTTCTTC.

This chain links TRBV2 with TRBJ2-1; tentatively, D is TRBD1 (6 bases). CDR1 and CDR2 (germline): SNHLY, FYNNEI. This CDR3 is built from 14 residues. The V and J ends lost 6 bases and 7 bases respectively, with 16 bases between them. CDR3 in amino acids: CASRPDRQGNEQFF. CDR3 bases: TGTGCCAGCAGACCCGACAGGCAGGGGAATGAGCAGTTCTTC.

This clone appeared a single time. The chain joins TRBV28 to TRBJ2-5; no reliable D call. Deletions cut 6 bases from V and 4 bases from J, with 9 bases between. Germline values: CDR1 MDHEN, CDR2 SYDVKM. This CDR3 has 12 amino acids. The CDR3 loop reads CASSHPGETQYF. The CDR3 coding sequence is TGTGCCAGCAGCCACCCAGGAGAGACCCAGTACTTC.